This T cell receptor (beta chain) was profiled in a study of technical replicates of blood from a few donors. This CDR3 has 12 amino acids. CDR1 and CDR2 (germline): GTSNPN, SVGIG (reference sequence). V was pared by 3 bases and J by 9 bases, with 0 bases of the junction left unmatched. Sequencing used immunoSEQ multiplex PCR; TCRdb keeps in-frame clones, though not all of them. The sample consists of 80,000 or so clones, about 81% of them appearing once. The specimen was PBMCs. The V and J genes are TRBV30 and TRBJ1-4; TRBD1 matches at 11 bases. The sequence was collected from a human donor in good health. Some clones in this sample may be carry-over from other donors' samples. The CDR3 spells CAWRDRGQKLFF. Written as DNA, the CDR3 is TGTGCCTGGAGGGACAGGGGGCAAAAACTGTTTTTT.